This TCR beta chain was captured by sequencing in a study of graft-versus-host responses after intestinal transplantation. Study in general: Transplants were multivisceral, liver-intestinal, or isolated intestinal.

Findings and caveats of the study: GvH clone levels peaked in circulation, and this peak was associated with early post-transplant HvG declines.

Sorting of proliferating CFSE-low CD3+CD4+ and CD3+CD8+ responders took place after the reaction. The CDR3 spans 15 residues. Losses at the gene ends were 3 bases for V and 0 bases for J; bases not matched to a gene: 2. CDR1 is SGHVS, CDR2 FNYEAQ, per germline. Sequencing used immunoSEQ multiplex PCR; TCRdb keeps in-frame clones, though not all of them. The sample yields approximately 22,000 clones, more than 40% seen once. The chain joins TRBV7-6 to TRBJ2-1, with 7 positions matching TRBD2. This clonotype was obtained from a human patient who received an intestinal transplant. Material: alloreactive CD4+ T cells from a mixed lymphocyte reaction culture, obtained before intestinal transplant. The sample's subset: CFSE-low proliferating T cells sorted from roughly six-day pre-transplant mixed lymphocyte reaction (GvH or HvG direction). The CDR3 sequence is CASSFGGSSYNEQFF. The CDR3 DNA reads TGTGCCAGCAGCTTCGGCGGGAGCTCCTACAATGAGCAGTTCTTC.